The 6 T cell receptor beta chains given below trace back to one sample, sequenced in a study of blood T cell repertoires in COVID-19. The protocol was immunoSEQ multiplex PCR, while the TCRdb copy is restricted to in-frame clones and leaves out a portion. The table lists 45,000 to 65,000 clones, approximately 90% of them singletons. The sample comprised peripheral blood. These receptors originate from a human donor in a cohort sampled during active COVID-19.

CDR3 region: CASSPDTEAFF. CDR3 nucleotide sequence: TGTGCCAGTAGCCCGGACACTGAAGCTTTCTTT. This chain uses TRBV19 with TRBJ1-1, with D unresolved. Germline lookup yields CDR1 LNHDA and CDR2 SQIVND (reference sequence). Trimming shortened V by 6 bases and J by 3 bases, and 5 bases separated the two germline ends. The length of the CDR3 is 11 residues.

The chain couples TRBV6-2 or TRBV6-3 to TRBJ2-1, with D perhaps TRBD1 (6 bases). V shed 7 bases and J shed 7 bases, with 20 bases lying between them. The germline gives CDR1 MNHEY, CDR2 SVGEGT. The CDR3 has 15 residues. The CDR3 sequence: CASTPGHQFGNEQFF. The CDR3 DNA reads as TGTGCCAGCACCCCGGGACACCAGTTCGGGAATGAGCAGTTCTTC.

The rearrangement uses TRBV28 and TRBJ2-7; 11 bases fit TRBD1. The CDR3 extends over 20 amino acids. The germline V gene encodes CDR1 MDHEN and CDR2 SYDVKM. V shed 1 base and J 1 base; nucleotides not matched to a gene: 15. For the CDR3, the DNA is TGTGCCAGCAGTTTATTAGGAGGGGGACAGGGGGAGAATTGGTCCTACGAGCAGTACTTC. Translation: CASSLLGGGQGENWSYEQYF.

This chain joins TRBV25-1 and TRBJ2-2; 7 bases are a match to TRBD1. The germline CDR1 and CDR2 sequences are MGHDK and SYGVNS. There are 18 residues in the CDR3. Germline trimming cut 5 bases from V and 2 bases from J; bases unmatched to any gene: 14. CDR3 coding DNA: TGTGCCAGCAGTTCTAAAGTTAGGGGGCCCCGAAACACCGGGGAGCTGTTTTTT. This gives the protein CASSSKVRGPRNTGELFF.

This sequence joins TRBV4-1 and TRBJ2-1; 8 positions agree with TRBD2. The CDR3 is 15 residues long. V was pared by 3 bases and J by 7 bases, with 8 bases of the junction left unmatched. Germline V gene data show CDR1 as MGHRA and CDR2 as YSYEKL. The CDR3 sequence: CASSHEGLGLNEQFF. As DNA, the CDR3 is TGCGCCAGCAGCCATGAGGGACTAGGTCTAAATGAGCAGTTCTTC.

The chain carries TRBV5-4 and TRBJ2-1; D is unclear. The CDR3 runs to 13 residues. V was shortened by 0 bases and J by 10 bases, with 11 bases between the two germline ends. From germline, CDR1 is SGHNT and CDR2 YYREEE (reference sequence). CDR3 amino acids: CASSLELAVEQFF. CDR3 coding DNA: TGTGCCAGCAGCTTGGAGTTGGCTGTAGAGCAGTTCTTC.